One and the same sample provided the 7 T cell receptor beta chains below, sequenced in a study of blood T cell repertoires in COVID-19. Sequenced by immunoSEQ multiplex PCR; TCRdb stores in-frame clones only, minus some. This repertoire shows about 130,000 clones, approximately 90% found once; its top ten account for less than 4.5%. Sequenced: peripheral blood. The source is a man aged 55 to 70 with COVID-19, enrolled during active disease.

The chain is built from TRBV19 and TRBJ1-3; D gene uncertain. Trimming left V 3 bases short and J 2 bases short, with 5 bases between. The CDR3 loop spans 13 amino acids. The germline V gene encodes CDR1 LNHDA and CDR2 SQIVND (reference sequence). The CDR3 region is CASSMRAGNTIYF. CDR3 sequence (DNA): TGTGCCAGTAGTATGAGAGCTGGAAACACCATATATTTT. The complete variable domain, with remaining parts taken from reference TRBV19 and TRBJ1-3, reads DGGITQSPKYLFRKEGQNVTLSCEQNLNHDAMYWYRQDPGQGLRLIYYSQIVNDFQKGDIAEGYSVSREKKESFPLTVTSAQKNPTAFYLCASSMRAGNTIYFGEGSWLTVV.

The V gene is TRBV7-8, the J gene TRBJ1-5; weak D call: TRBD1 (5 bases). The germline gives CDR1 SGHVS, CDR2 FQNEAQ. V gave up 5 bases and J gave up 1 base, with 12 bases separating them. This CDR3 spans 15 amino acids. As DNA, the CDR3 is TGTGCCAGCAGCGTTCAGCGGGGGAGCAATCAGCCCCAGCATTTT. This gives the protein CASSVQRGSNQPQHF.

The gene calls are TRBV20-1 and TRBJ2-5; TRBD2 is a possible D gene (5 bases). The germline V gene has CDR1 DFQATT and CDR2 SNEGSKA (reference sequence). The CDR3 runs to 11 residues. Trimming left V 5 bases short and J 5 bases short, with 9 bases between. CDR3 coding DNA: TGCAGTGCTCCCCCGGGGGAGACCCAGTACTTC. It codes for CSAPPGETQYF.

The chain couples TRBV28 to TRBJ1-2, with 7 bases lining up with TRBD1. The germline gives CDR1 MDHEN, CDR2 SYDVKM. The junction had 7 bases not matched to a gene; V was cut back by 1 base and J by 8 bases. The CDR3 length is 14 residues. This chain's CDR3 is CASSLSAGGNGYTF. CDR3 nucleotides: TGTGCCAGCAGTTTATCTGCAGGGGGTAACGGCTACACCTTC.

The chain carries TRBV2 and TRBJ2-7, with 7 bases identical to TRBD1. The CDR3 is 15 residues long. From germline, CDR1 is SNHLY and CDR2 FYNNEI. Germline trimming cut 2 bases from V and 3 bases from J; bases unmatched to any gene: 7. In nucleotides, the CDR3 is TGTGCCAGCAGTGAACCCAAGGGACAGCACTACGAGCAGTACTTC. Protein sequence: CASSEPKGQHYEQYF. Complete variable domain (other parts from reference TRBV2 and TRBJ2-7): EPEVTQTPSHQVTQMGQEVILRCVPISNHLYFYWYRQILGQKVEFLVSFYNNEISEKSEIFDDQFSVERPDGSNFTLKIRSTKLEDSAMYFCASSEPKGQHYEQYFGPGTRLTVT.

The chain joins TRBV5-6 to TRBJ1-3, with TRBD1 identical over 8 bases. The CDR3 runs to 17 residues. Trimming removed 3 bases from V and 0 bases from J; junction bases left unmatched: 8. The germline V gene has CDR1 SGHDT and CDR2 YYEEEE. CDR3 DNA: TGTGCCAGCAGCTATAACGGACAGGGTAACTCTGGAAACACCATATATTTT. Protein: CASSYNGQGNSGNTIYF.

This clone was seen only a few times. The chain recombines TRBV27 with TRBJ2-7; 13 nucleotides line up with TRBD2. Germline loops: CDR1 MNHEY, CDR2 SMNVEV (reference sequence). Trimming removed 6 bases from V and 2 bases from J; junction bases left unmatched: 4. The CDR3 extends over 15 amino acids. This CDR3 reads CASRVGLAGPYEQYF. In DNA form, the CDR3 reads TGTGCCAGCAGGGTGGGACTAGCGGGGCCCTACGAGCAGTACTTC.